This T cell receptor beta chain was recovered during a study of OX40 agonist ivuxolimab in advanced cancers. Sequencing was performed with immunoSEQ multiplex PCR; in TCRdb, only in-frame clones are kept and a portion is missing. The table includes 65,000 to 80,000 clones, 90% to 95% detected once. The sample here was CD4+ or CD8+ T cells sorted from blood, taken in a trial of the OX40 agonist ivuxolimab. The sequence derives from an adult with an advanced solid tumor such as melanoma, head and neck, liver or kidney cancer.

CDR3 coding DNA: TGTGCCAGCAGAACACAGGGCCGCACAGATACGCAGTATTTT. Encoded protein: CASRTQGRTDTQYF. V is TRBV6-5 and J is TRBJ2-3; weak D call: TRBD1 (6 bases). Trimming shortened V by 6 bases and J by 1 base, and 11 bases separated the two germline ends. The CDR3 runs to 14 residues. CDR1 MNHEY and CDR2 SVGAGI come from the germline V gene.